The clone carrying this T cell receptor (beta chain) was detected a few times. The source of the sample is a study of early T cells in non-severe SARS-CoV-2 infection. Whole-study context: It was bulk RNA from unsorted whole blood that was sequenced, and the chains were unpaired.

Deletions cut 1 base from V and 0 bases from J, with 9 bases between. Germline values: CDR1 SQVTM, CDR2 ANQGSEA. The length of the CDR3 is 14 residues. Researchers attached unique molecular identifiers to individual cDNA molecules. One entry per CDR3 protein results from TCRdb running MiXCR on the 5' RACE reads. The data show around 47,000 distinct CDR3 sequences, about a tenth seen once. The sample taken for sequencing was whole blood. The origin of this receptor is an adult who was a healthcare worker with PCR-confirmed SARS-CoV-2 infection or an uninfected control (not recorded which). The chain uses TRBV29-1 and TRBJ2-5; D may be TRBD2 (5 bases). As DNA, the CDR3 is TGCAGCGTTGAAGGATTAGCGTACCAAGAGACCCAGTACTTC. Its protein product is CSVEGLAYQETQYF.